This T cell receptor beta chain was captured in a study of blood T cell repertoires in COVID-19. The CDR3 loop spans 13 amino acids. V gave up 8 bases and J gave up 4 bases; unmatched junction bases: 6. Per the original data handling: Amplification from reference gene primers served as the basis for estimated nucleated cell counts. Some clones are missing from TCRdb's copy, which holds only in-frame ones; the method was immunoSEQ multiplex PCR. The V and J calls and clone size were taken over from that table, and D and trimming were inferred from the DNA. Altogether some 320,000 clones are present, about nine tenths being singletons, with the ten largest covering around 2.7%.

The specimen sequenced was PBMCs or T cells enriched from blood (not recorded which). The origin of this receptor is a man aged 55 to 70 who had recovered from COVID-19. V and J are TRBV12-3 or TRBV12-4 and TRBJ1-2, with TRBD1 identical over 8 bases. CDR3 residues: CASAGGQVYGYTF. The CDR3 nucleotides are TGTGCCAGCGCCGGGGGACAGGTCTATGGCTACACCTTC.